The rows below give T cell receptor beta chains drawn from one sample of a study of blood T cell repertoires in COVID-19. Profiled with immunoSEQ multiplex PCR; TCRdb holds only in-frame clones, not every one. The sample has 240,000 or so clones, about 80% seen once. Input material: peripheral blood. The receptors come from a man aged 25 to 45 who had recovered from COVID-19. CDR3s include the opening cysteine and the closing phenylalanine or tryptophan. D genes are given only for firm matches. Not every row has a clone size; where given, it reads once, few, many or a size class.

V gene	D gene	J gene	clone size	CDR3 DNA	CDR3 protein
TRBV7-9	.	TRBJ1-1	.	TGTGCCAGCAGCTTAGTTCAGAACATGAACACTGAAGCTTTCTTT	CASSLVQNMNTEAFF
TRBV7-3	TRBD2	TRBJ2-3	.	TGTGCCAGCAGCTCGGGACTAGCGGGGGGGTATATCCCAGATACGCAGTATTTT	CASSSGLAGGYIPDTQYF
TRBV3-1/TRBV3-2	.	TRBJ2-7	.	TGTGCCAGCAGCCCCTCCCGCTACGAGCAGTACTTC	CASSPSRYEQYF
TRBV19	.	TRBJ2-7	.	TGTGCCAGTAGTAGTCCCGAGGACAGCGAGCCCTCCTACGAGCAGTACTTC	CASSSPEDSEPSYEQYF
TRBV5-4	TRBD2	TRBJ2-5	.	TGTGCCAGCAGCTCTTGGGCGGGGGGGCAGGAGACCCAGTACTTC	CASSSWAGGQETQYF
TRBV4-2	.	TRBJ1-4	.	TGTGCCAGCAGCCAAGATTGGGCAGGGGTAAGCGAAAAACTGTTTTTT	CASSQDWAGVSEKLFF
TRBV28	TRBD1	TRBJ1-2	.	TGTGCCAGCTGGATACAGGGGACCGGTGGCTACACCTTC	CASWIQGTGGYTF
TRBV7-9	.	TRBJ2-4	.	TGTGCCAGCAGCTTATCCCAGGCAGTTCCTAACTTC	CASSLSQAVPNF
TRBV5-1	TRBD2	TRBJ2-1	.	TGCGCCAGCAGCTTGGCTGGACTAGACAATGAGCAGTTCTTC	CASSLAGLDNEQFF
TRBV11-3	TRBD1	TRBJ1-3	once	TGTGCCAGCAGCCTTGGACAGGGTTTTTCTGGAAACACCATATATTTT	CASSLGQGFSGNTIYF
TRBV10-3	TRBD1	TRBJ1-2	.	TGTGCCATCAGTCAACAGGGGGCGACTGGTGGCTACACCTTC	CAISQQGATGGYTF
TRBV7-9	.	TRBJ1-3	once	TGTGCCAGCAGCTTAGGTGGGGCTTCTGGAAACACCATATATTTT	CASSLGGASGNTIYF
TRBV19	TRBD1	TRBJ2-7	.	TGTGCCAGTAGTATCTCCCTTATAACGGGTTCCGGGACAGCAATTTCCTACGAGCAGTACTTC	CASSISLITGSGTAISYEQYF
TRBV6-6	.	TRBJ2-3	.	TGTGCCAGCCAGGAAGGCGATACGCAGTATTTT	CASQEGDTQYF
TRBV18	TRBD1	TRBJ2-7	.	TGTGCCAGCTCACCAACAGGGGTAGGCTACGAGCAGTACTTC	CASSPTGVGYEQYF